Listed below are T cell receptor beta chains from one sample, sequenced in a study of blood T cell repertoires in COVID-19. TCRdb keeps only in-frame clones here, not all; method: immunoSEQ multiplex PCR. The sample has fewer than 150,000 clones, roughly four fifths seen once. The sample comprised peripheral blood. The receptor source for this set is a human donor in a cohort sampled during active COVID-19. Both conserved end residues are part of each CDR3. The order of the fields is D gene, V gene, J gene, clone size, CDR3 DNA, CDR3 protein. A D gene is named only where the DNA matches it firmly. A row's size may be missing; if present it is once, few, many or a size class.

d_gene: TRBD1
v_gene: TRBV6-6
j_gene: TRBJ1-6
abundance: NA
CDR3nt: TGTGCCAGCAGCTTACAACCAGGGGGCAGTTCACCCCTCCACTTT
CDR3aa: CASSLQPGGSSPLHF

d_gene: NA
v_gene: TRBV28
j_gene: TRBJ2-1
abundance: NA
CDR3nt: TGTGCCAGCTTGGGGGGGCCCTCCTACAATGAGCAGTTCTTC
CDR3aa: CASLGGPSYNEQFF

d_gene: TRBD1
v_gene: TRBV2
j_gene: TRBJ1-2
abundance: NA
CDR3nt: TGTGCCAGCGGCCGGGACAGCGCATACTATGGCTACACCTTC
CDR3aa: CASGRDSAYYGYTF

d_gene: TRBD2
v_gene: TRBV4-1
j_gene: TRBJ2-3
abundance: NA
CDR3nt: TGCGCCAGCAGCCTTGGTCGGGCGGGGGGCTCTAGCACAGATACGCAGTATTTT
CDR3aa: CASSLGRAGGSSTDTQYF

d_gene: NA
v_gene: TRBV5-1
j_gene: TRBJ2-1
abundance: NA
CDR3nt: TGCGCCAGCAGCTTGGTTGGGACACGGATGGGTCATGAGCAGTTCTTC
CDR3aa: CASSLVGTRMGHEQFF

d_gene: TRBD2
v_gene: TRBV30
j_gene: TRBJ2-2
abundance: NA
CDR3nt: TGTGCCTGGAGTGTCTTAGCGGGGGCAGGCGGGGAGCTGTTTTTT
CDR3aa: CAWSVLAGAGGELFF

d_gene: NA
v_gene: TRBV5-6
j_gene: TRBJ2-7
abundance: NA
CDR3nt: TGTGCCAGCAGCTCCGGCGCGGGGCAAGGGGAGCAGTACTTC
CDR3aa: CASSSGAGQGEQYF

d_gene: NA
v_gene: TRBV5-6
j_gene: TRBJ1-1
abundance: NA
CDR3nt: TGTGCCAGCAGCTTGGGGCCTGCGGGGCCGAACACTGAAGCTTTCTTT
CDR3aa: CASSLGPAGPNTEAFF

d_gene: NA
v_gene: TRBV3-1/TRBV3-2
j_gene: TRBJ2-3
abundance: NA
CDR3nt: TGTGCCAGCAGCCAACGGGTAGATACGCAGTATTTT
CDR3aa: CASSQRVDTQYF

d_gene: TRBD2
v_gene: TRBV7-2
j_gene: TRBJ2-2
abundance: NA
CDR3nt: TGTGCCAGCAGCATAGCCCCGGGACTAGCGGGGGGCACGGACACCGGGGAGCTGTTTTTT
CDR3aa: CASSIAPGLAGGTDTGELFF

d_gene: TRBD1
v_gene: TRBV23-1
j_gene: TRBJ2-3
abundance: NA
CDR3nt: TGCGCCAGCCCCGGGACAGGGGGGCGCCGGACAGATACGCAGTATTTT
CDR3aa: CASPGTGGRRTDTQYF

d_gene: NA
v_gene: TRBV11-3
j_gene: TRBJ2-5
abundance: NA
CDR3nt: TGTGCCAGCAGCTCAGGGCGGGGACCCGGGACCCAGTACTTC
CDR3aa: CASSSGRGPGTQYF

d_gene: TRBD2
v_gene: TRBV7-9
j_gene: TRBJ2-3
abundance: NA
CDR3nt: TGTGCCAGCAGCTTAGCGAGGGCTAGCGGGAGCACAGATACGCAGTATTTT
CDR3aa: CASSLARASGSTDTQYF

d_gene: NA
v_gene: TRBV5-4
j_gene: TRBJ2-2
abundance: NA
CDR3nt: TGTGCCAGCAGCGTTGGGAGCCGCACCGGGGAGCTGTTTTTT
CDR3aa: CASSVGSRTGELFF

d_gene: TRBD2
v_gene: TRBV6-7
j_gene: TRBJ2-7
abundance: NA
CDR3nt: TGTGCCAGCAGCCAAGGGAGGGATTCCCCCTCCTACGAGCAGTACTTC
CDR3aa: CASSQGRDSPSYEQYF

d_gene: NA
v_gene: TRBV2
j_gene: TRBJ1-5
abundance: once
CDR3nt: TGTGCCAGCAGGGCTGGGGCTTATAGCAATCAGCCCCAGCATTTT
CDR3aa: CASRAGAYSNQPQHF

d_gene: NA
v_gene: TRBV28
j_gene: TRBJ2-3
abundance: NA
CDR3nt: TGTGCCAGCAGTCGACTCCGCCCGACGGGAGATACGCAGTATTTT
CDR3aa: CASSRLRPTGDTQYF

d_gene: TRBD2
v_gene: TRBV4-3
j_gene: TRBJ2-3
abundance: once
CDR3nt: TGCGCCAGCAGCCAAGTCCGGTCTTTGAGCGGGGGGCCCGCAGATACGCAGTATTTT
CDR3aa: CASSQVRSLSGGPADTQYF

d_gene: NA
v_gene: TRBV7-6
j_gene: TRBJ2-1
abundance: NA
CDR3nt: TGTGCCAGCAGCTTATCCCTCGGGGTTGAGCAGTTCTTC
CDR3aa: CASSLSLGVEQFF

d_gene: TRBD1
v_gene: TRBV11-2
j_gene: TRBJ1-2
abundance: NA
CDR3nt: TGTGCCAGCAGCTCGACAGGGCCCTATGGCTACACCTTC
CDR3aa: CASSSTGPYGYTF

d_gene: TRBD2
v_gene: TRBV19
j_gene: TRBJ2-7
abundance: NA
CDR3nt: TGTGCCAGTAGTTTCGGGGGGGCCTCCCACGAGCAGTACTTC
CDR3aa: CASSFGGASHEQYF